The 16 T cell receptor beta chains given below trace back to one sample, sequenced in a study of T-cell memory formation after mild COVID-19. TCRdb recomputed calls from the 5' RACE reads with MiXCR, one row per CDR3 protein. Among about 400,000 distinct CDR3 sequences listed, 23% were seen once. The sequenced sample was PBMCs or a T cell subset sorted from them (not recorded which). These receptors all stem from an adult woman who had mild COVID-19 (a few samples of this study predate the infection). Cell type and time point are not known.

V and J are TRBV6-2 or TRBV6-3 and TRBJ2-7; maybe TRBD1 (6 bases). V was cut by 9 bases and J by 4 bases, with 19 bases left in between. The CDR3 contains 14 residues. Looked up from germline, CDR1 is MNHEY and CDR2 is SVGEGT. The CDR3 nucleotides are TGTGCCAGTCTCCCACGGACAGATCTTTACGAGCAGTACTTC. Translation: CASLPRTDLYEQYF.

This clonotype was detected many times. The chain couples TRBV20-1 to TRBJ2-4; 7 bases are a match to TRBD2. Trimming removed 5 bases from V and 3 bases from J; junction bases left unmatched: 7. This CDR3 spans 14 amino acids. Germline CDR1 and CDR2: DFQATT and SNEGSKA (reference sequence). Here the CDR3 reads CSASLAGLKNIQYF. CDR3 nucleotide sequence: TGCAGTGCTTCCTTAGCGGGCCTCAAAAACATTCAGTACTTC.

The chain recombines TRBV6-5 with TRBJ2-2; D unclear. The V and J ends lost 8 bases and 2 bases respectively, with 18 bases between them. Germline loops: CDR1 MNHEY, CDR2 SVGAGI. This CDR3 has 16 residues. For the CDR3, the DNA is TGTGCCAGCGGGTATCCAGGCCTGGCCAACACCGGGGAGCTGTTTTTT. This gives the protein CASGYPGLANTGELFF.

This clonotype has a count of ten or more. As DNA, the CDR3 is TGTGCCACCAGCAGAGATCCCTACAGGGCAGACTATGGCTACACCTTC. This codes for CATSRDPYRADYGYTF. This rearrangement joins TRBV15 to TRBJ1-2; D is perhaps TRBD1 (6 bases). Trimming took 0 bases from V and 3 from J, leaving 14 bases between them. Germline CDR1 is LNHNV and CDR2 is YYDKDF (reference sequence). The CDR3 runs to 16 residues. Full variable domain (remainder filled in from reference TRBV15 and TRBJ1-2): DAMVIQNPRYQVTQFGKPVTLSCSQTLNHNVMYWYQQKSSQAPKLLFHYYDKDFNNEADTPDNFQSRRPNTSFCFLDIRSPGLGDTAMYLCATSRDPYRADYGYTFGSGTRLTVV.

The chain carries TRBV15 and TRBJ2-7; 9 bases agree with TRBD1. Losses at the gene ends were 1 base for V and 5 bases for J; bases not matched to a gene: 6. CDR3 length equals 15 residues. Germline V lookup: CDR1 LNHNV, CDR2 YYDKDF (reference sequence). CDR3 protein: CATSRVDRGSDEQYF. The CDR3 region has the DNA TGTGCCACCAGCAGAGTGGACAGGGGATCCGACGAGCAGTACTTC.

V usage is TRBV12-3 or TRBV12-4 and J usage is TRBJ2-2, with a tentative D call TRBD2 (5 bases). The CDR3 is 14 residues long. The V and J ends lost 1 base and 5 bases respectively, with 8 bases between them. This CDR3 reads CASSLGRDTGELFF. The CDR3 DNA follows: TGTGCCAGCAGTTTAGGTCGGGATACCGGGGAGCTGTTTTTT.

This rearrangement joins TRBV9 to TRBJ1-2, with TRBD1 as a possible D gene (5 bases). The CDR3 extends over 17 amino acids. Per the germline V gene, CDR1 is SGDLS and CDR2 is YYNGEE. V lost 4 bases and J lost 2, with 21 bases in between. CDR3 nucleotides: TGTGCCAGCAGCCTAGAGGACACCGGATGGGGGAACTATGGCTACACCTTC. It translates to CASSLEDTGWGNYGYTF. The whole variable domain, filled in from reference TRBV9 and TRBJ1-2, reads DSGVTQTPKHLITATGQRVTLRCSPRSGDLSVYWYQQSLDQGLQFLIQYYNGEERAKGNILERFSAQQFPDLHSELNLSSLELGDSALYFCASSLEDTGWGNYGYTFGSGTRLTVV.

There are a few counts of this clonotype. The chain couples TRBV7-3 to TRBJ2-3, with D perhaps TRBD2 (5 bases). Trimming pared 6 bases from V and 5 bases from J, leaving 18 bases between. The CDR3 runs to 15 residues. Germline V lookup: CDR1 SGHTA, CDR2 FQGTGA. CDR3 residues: CASSRLSSGGDTQYF. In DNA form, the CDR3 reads TGTGCCAGCAGTAGACTAAGCTCGGGCGGAGATACGCAGTATTTT.

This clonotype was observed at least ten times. The CDR3 is CASRTGTVELAKNIQYF. For the CDR3, the DNA is TGTGCCAGCAGAACCGGGACAGTCGAACTAGCCAAAAACATTCAGTACTTC. The rearrangement links TRBV5-5 to TRBJ2-4, with 7 bases matching TRBD1. CDR3 length: 17 amino acids. V lost 5 bases, J lost 0 bases, and 11 bases stayed unmatched. Per germline, CDR1 SGHKS and CDR2 YYEKEE (reference sequence). Filled out from reference TRBV5-5 and TRBJ2-4, the complete variable domain reads DAGVTQSPTHLIKTRGQQVTLRCSPISGHKSVSWYQQVLGQGPQFIFQYYEKEERGRGNFPDRFSARQFPNYSSELNVNALLLGDSALYLCASRTGTVELAKNIQYFGAGTRLSVL.

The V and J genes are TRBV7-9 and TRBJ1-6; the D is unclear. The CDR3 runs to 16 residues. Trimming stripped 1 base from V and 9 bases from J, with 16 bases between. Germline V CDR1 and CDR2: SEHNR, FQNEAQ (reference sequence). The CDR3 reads CASSLVPGPNASPLHF. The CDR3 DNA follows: TGTGCCAGCAGCTTAGTCCCAGGACCTAATGCTTCACCCCTCCACTTT.

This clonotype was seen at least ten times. CDR3 amino acids: CASSGLSYEQYF. CDR3 DNA: TGTGCCAGCTCTGGCCTCTCCTACGAGCAGTACTTC. The chain has TRBV2 and TRBJ2-7, with D unresolved. The germline CDR1 and CDR2 sequences are SNHLY and FYNNEI. The CDR3 is made up of 12 amino acids. The V end lost 8 bases, the J end lost 0 bases, and 8 bases lay between the germline ends.

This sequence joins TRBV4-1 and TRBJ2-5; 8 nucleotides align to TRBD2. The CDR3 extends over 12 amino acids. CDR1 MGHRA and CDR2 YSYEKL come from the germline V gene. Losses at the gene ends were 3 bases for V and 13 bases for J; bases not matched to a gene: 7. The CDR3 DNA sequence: TGCGCCAGCAGCCAGCCGGGGGGGGTATCGTACTTC. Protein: CASSQPGGVSYF.

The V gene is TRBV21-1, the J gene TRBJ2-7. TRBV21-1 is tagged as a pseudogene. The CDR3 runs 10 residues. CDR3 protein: CASRPYEQYF. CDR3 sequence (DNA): TGTGCCAGCAGGCCATACGAGCAGTACTTC.

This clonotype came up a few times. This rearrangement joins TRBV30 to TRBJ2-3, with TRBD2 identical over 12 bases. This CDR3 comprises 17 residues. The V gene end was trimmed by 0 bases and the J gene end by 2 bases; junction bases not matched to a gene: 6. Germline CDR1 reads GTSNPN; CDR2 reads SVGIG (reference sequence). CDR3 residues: CAWSVLRTSGNTDTQYF. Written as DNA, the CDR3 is TGTGCCTGGAGTGTACTCCGGACTAGCGGGAACACAGATACGCAGTATTTT.

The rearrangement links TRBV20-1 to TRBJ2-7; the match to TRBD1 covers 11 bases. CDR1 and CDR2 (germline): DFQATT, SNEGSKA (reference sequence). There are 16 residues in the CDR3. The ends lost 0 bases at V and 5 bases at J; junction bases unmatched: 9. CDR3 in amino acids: CSARDLGQGGKNEQYF. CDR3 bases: TGCAGTGCTAGAGATTTGGGACAGGGGGGTAAGAACGAGCAGTACTTC.

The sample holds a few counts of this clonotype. The CDR3 DNA reads as TGCAGCGTTCTAGTACTAGCGCAGAGCTCCTACAATGAGCAGTTCTTC. It yields the protein CSVLVLAQSSYNEQFF. The chain combines TRBV29-1 with TRBJ2-1, with 7 nucleotides matching TRBD2. The CDR3 runs 16 residues. With 5 bases clipped from V and 0 bases from J, the junction kept 10 bases outside the gene matches. Germline CDR1 and CDR2: SQVTM and ANQGSEA.